The 31 T cell receptor beta chains presented below share a single source sample, sequenced in a study of T cell clonality in common variable immunodeficiency. Points from the study as a whole: In common variable immunodeficiency, TCR beta chains reportedly carried fewer deletions and N-nucleotide insertions.

Antigens for these TCRs are unknown. TCRdb's copy holds only in-frame clones and misses some; the assay was immunoSEQ multiplex PCR. This sample comprises 10,000 to 13,000 clones, none seen once only. What was sequenced was peripheral blood mononuclear cells. The receptors stem from a human donor with common variable immunodeficiency.

This clone was counted only a few times. The CDR3 end lies 3 residues beyond the end of the read and is filled in from the germline J gene. This chain connects TRBV19 to TRBJ2-3; perhaps TRBD1 as D (6 bases). The CDR3 runs 14 residues. V gave up 0 bases and J gave up 5 bases, with 9 bases separating them. CDR1 is LNHDA, CDR2 SQIVND, per germline (reference sequence). The CDR3 DNA, read in part, is TGTGCCAGTAGTATAGATCTCAGGGGAGATACG. Translated: CASSIDLRGDT. The entire CDR3 protein is CASSIDLRGDTQYF.

This clone was seen a handful of times. The sequence runs out 3 residues before the end of the CDR3; the remainder is reconstructed from the germline J gene. The gene calls are TRBV19 and TRBJ2-3, with 8 nucleotides matching TRBD1. From germline, CDR1 is LNHDA and CDR2 SQIVND (reference sequence). With 7 bases clipped from V and 3 bases from J, the junction kept 9 bases outside the gene matches. There are 15 residues in the CDR3. The CDR3: CASTPTGAPTDTQYF. The CDR3 DNA, read in part, is TGTGCCAGTACCCCGACAGGGGCCCCAACAGATACG.

Concerning this clone: The CDR3 is cut off 3 residues early in the read; its end comes from the germline J gene. Other nucleotide sequences from this sample produce the same CDR3. The chain combines TRBV30 with TRBJ2-1, with 12 bases lining up with TRBD2. The CDR3 covers 15 residues. From germline, CDR1 is GTSNPN and CDR2 SVGIG (reference sequence). Losses at the gene ends were 2 bases for V and 9 bases for J; bases not matched to a gene: 8. The CDR3 here is CAWSRGLAGTVEQFF. The CDR3 bases that were read are TGTGCCTGGAGTCGCGGACTAGCGGGAACGGTTGAG.

This clone was counted a few times. Read data end 3 residues before the CDR3 end; the end is taken from the germline J gene. The chain combines TRBV7-6 with TRBJ2-7; possibly TRBD2 for D (6 bases). Trimming removed 2 bases at V and 6 bases at J, with 20 bases between. The CDR3 sequence is 16 residues long. Germline V gene data show CDR1 as SGHVS and CDR2 as FNYEAQ. The sequenced part of the CDR3 DNA is TGTGCCAGCAGCTTACTATCTGGCGGGAAACGTGCCGAG. This gives the protein CASSLLSGGKRAE. The entire CDR3 is CASSLLSGGKRAEQYF.

This clone was seen only a few times. The read comes to an end 3 residues before the CDR3 does, leaving the germline J gene to fill in the end. The V call is TRBV6-1, the J call TRBJ2-1; unclear D gene. The CDR3 has 15 amino acids. Germline CDR1 MNHNS, CDR2 SASEGT. The ends were cut back, 3 bases at V and 4 bases at J, with 13 bases in the middle. The CDR3 bases that were read are TGTGCCAGCAGTGATCAAAGCCTAAATTACAATGAG. This encodes CASSDQSLNYNE. The CDR3, in full, reads CASSDQSLNYNEQFF.

As to this clone: The read ends 3 residues early relative to the CDR3; the germline J gene fills the gap. This sequence joins TRBV6-2 or TRBV6-3 and TRBJ2-7; TRBD1 aligns across 10 bases. The CDR3 runs 14 residues. Germline values: CDR1 MNHEY, CDR2 SVGEGT. V shed 4 bases and J 3 bases; nucleotides not matched to a gene: 3. The DNA read from the CDR3 is TGTGCCAGCAGTTTGGGACAGGGGATCTACGAG. Its protein is CASSLGQGIYE. The whole CDR3 reads CASSLGQGIYEQYF.

This clone was seen a handful of times. The CDR3 loop is CASSQGQARHFEDTQYF. CDR3 bases read: TGTGCCAGTAGTCAAGGACAGGCAAGACACTTCGAAGATACG. The rearrangement joins TRBV19 to TRBJ2-3; 7 bases fit TRBD1. From the germline J gene comes the end of the CDR3, since the read stops 3 residues before it. Germline CDR1 is LNHDA and CDR2 is SQIVND (reference sequence). V was clipped by 5 bases and J by 5 bases; unmatched bases: 16. The CDR3 loop spans 17 amino acids.

This clone was counted between two and nine times. CDR3 in amino acids: CAISEPRLVNEQFF. Partial CDR3 DNA: TGTGCCATCAGTGAGCCCCGACTAGTTAATGAG. V and J are TRBV10-3 and TRBJ2-1, with D perhaps matching TRBD2 (6 bases). The read ends 3 residues early relative to the CDR3; the germline J gene fills the gap. The CDR3 totals 14 residues. In germline, CDR1 is ENHRY, CDR2 SYGVKD. Trimming removed 2 bases at V and 7 bases at J, with 12 bases between.

Turning to this clone: Coverage ceases 3 residues before the CDR3 finishes, and the germline J gene fills in the end. The V gene is TRBV18, the J gene TRBJ2-1, with D hard to call. Trimming pared 0 bases from V and 4 bases from J, leaving 13 bases between. CDR1 is KGHSH and CDR2 is LQKENI in the germline V gene. CDR3 length: 16 residues. The covered CDR3 bases are TGTGCCAGCTCACCACCGATTGGCGGAGCGTACAATGAG. It yields the protein CASSPPIGGAYNE. The complete CDR3 reads CASSPPIGGAYNEQFF.

This clone was recorded a few times. The CDR3 is cut off 3 residues early in the read; its end comes from the germline J gene. The chain joins TRBV7-3 to TRBJ2-5, with D possibly TRBD2 on 6 matching bases. Trimming removed 4 bases at V and 1 base at J, with 10 bases between. The CDR3 covers 14 residues. Germline V CDR1 and CDR2: SGHTA, FQGTGA. CDR3 in amino acids: CASSSSGSQETQYF. CDR3 bases read: TGTGCCAGCAGCTCGAGCGGGTCCCAAGAGACC.

This clone has more than one count but fewer than ten. The read ends 3 residues before the CDR3 terminus; that terminus is restored from the germline J gene. The chain combines TRBV30 with TRBJ2-7; D possibly corresponds to TRBD2 (7 bases). Germline CDR1 reads GTSNPN; CDR2 reads SVGIG (reference sequence). The V and J ends lost 2 bases and 5 bases respectively, with 13 bases between them. The CDR3 sequence is 13 residues long. CDR3 DNA (partial): TGTGCCTGGAGTCCTTCGGGGGGCCACGAG. This gives the protein CAWSPSGGHE. The full CDR3 protein is CAWSPSGGHEQYF.

This clone was seen a few times. The read halts 3 residues ahead of the CDR3 end, with the missing end drawn from the germline J gene. The chain links TRBV7-2 to TRBJ2-5, with 12 bases aligning to TRBD2. Germline trimming cut 4 bases from V and 4 bases from J; bases unmatched to any gene: 4. Germline CDR1 is SGHTA and CDR2 is FQGNSA. The CDR3 runs to 15 residues. The CDR3 sequence is CASSSSSGRAETQYF. The DNA read from the CDR3 is TGTGCCAGCAGCTCCTCTAGCGGGAGGGCAGAGACC.

Concerning this clone: The read ends 3 residues before the CDR3 terminus; that terminus is restored from the germline J gene. V and J are TRBV13 and TRBJ2-3, with TRBD2 identical over 14 bases. CDR3 length: 20 amino acids. CDR1 is PRHDT, CDR2 FYEKMQ, per germline (reference sequence). Losses at the gene ends were 5 bases for V and 0 bases for J; bases not matched to a gene: 13. This CDR3 is CASSPSGLAGDPFSTDTQYF. Incomplete CDR3 DNA: TGTGCCAGCAGCCCTTCGGGACTAGCGGGAGACCCTTTTAGCACAGATACG.

This clone has a handful of counts. The read ends 3 residues shy of where the CDR3 ends; the end is completed using the germline J gene. This rearrangement joins TRBV7-9 to TRBJ2-5; D is uncertain. Trimming pared 2 bases from V and 5 bases from J, leaving 12 bases between. Germline V gives CDR1 SEHNR, CDR2 FQNEAQ (reference sequence). The CDR3 extends over 14 amino acids. Here the CDR3 reads CASSLSLRVETQYF. CDR3 DNA (partial): TGTGCCAGCAGCTTAAGTCTTAGGGTGGAGACC.

This clone appeared a few times. A read error may produce the germline difference seen at one junction end. The sequence runs out 3 residues before the end of the CDR3; the remainder is reconstructed from the germline J gene. V and J are TRBV7-3 and TRBJ2-7; TRBD2 agrees at 9 bases. The CDR3 loop spans 15 amino acids. Germline-derived CDR1 and CDR2 are SGHTA and FQGTGA. Here the CDR3 reads CASSLTGTSTNEQYF. The CDR3 DNA, read in part, is TGTGCCAGCAGCCTAACCGGGACTAGCACAAACGAG.

Comment on this clone: The read falls 3 residues short of the CDR3 end, and the missing part is taken from the germline J gene. The chain carries TRBV7-8 and TRBJ2-3, with a weak D call TRBD1 (6 bases). V lost 6 bases to trimming and J lost 2 bases, with 21 bases between them. This CDR3 is built from 17 residues. CDR1 is SGHVS and CDR2 is FQNEAQ in the germline V gene. Incomplete CDR3 DNA: TGTGCCAGCAGTCTAGGGACACCCCACCCTGTCACAGATACG. It is translated as CASSLGTPHPVTDT. The whole CDR3 is CASSLGTPHPVTDTQYF.

In the case of this clone: The read falls 3 residues short of the CDR3 end, and the missing part is taken from the germline J gene. This chain uses TRBV2 with TRBJ1-5; 8 positions agree with TRBD1. The CDR3 loop spans 14 amino acids. V gave up 6 bases and J gave up 7 bases; unmatched junction bases: 8. From germline, CDR1 is SNHLY and CDR2 FYNNEI. The CDR3 sequence is CASRDRQGSQPQHF. CDR3 bases read: TGTGCCAGCAGGGATAGACAGGGGAGCCAGCCC.

This clone was seen more than once but under ten times. With the read ending 3 residues before the CDR3 end, the germline J gene is used to fill in that end. The sample has other DNA sequences that encode this CDR3 too. This chain uses TRBV18 with TRBJ2-7; 7 nucleotides line up with TRBD2. V shed 6 bases, J shed 4 bases, and the junction held 9 bases outside the gene matches. This CDR3 region has 14 residues. The V gene's germline CDR1 is KGHSH and CDR2 LQKENI. CDR3 DNA (partial): TGTGCCAGCTCCCCCTGGGCGGGAGTTTACGAG. The encoded protein is CASSPWAGVYE. The whole CDR3 protein reads CASSPWAGVYEQYF.

This clone is judged medium-sized. The read stops 3 residues short of the end of the CDR3; the missing end is completed from the germline J gene. The chain couples TRBV20-1 to TRBJ2-1; D unresolved. CDR1 is DFQATT, CDR2 SNEGSKA, per germline (reference sequence). Trimming removed 7 bases at V and 4 bases at J, with 11 bases between. This CDR3 contains 12 residues. The CDR3 loop is CSGSQLYNEQFF. CDR3 DNA (partial): TGCAGTGGGTCACAGCTATACAATGAG.

This clone has more than one count but fewer than ten. The read halts 3 residues ahead of the CDR3 end, with the missing end drawn from the germline J gene. This chain uses TRBV19 with TRBJ1-5, with TRBD1 matching 8 bases. Germline V gene lookup returns CDR1 LNHDA and CDR2 SQIVND (reference sequence). The CDR3 runs 13 residues. V shed 8 bases, J shed 6 bases, and the junction held 6 bases outside the gene matches. Incomplete CDR3 DNA: TGTGCCAGTCAGGACAGGGACCCTCAGCCC. This encodes CASQDRDPQP. The full CDR3 sequence reads CASQDRDPQPQHF.

As concerns this clone: Read coverage stops 3 residues before the CDR3 terminus; the germline J gene supplies the remainder. The rearrangement links TRBV7-2 to TRBJ1-2; a weak D match, TRBD1 (6 bases). CDR1 and CDR2 from the germline V gene are SGHTA and FQGNSA. The CDR3 is 12 amino acids. Deletions cut 5 bases from V and 7 bases from J, with 11 bases between. The CDR3 bases that were read are TGTGCCAGCAGCCGGGACACCGGTGGC. Its protein is CASSRDTGG. The CDR3 in its entirety is CASSRDTGGYTF.

Details on this clone: The read stops 3 residues short of the end of the CDR3; the missing end is completed from the germline J gene. The chain recombines TRBV19 with TRBJ2-7, with D possibly TRBD2 on 6 matching bases. Germline assignment: CDR1 LNHDA and CDR2 SQIVND (reference sequence). The length of the CDR3 is 14 residues. V was pared by 4 bases and J by 3 bases, with 13 bases between. The covered CDR3 bases are TGTGCCAGTAGTAGCCTAGCGCAGAACTACGAG. Protein product: CASSSLAQNYE. The entire CDR3 protein reads CASSSLAQNYEQYF.

This clone was seen more than once but under ten times. Read sequence stops 3 residues before the CDR3 end, and the germline J gene provides the missing end. V and J are TRBV19 and TRBJ1-1; D unresolved. V was pared by 3 bases and J by 2 bases, with 10 bases between. In germline, CDR1 is LNHDA, CDR2 SQIVND (reference sequence). The CDR3 covers 14 residues. Incomplete CDR3 DNA: TGTGCCAGTAGTATCGTACAGACAAACACTGAA. This codes for CASSIVQTNTE. The CDR3 reads in full as CASSIVQTNTEAFF.

This clone was seen a handful of times. Read data end 3 residues before the CDR3 end; the end is taken from the germline J gene. The V and J genes are TRBV23-1 and TRBJ2-1, with TRBD2 identical over 8 bases. TRBV23-1 is annotated as an ORF whose role is uncertain. V dropped 4 bases and J dropped 8; count of bases not matched to a gene: 10. The CDR3 length is 15 residues. The CDR3 bases that were read are TGCGCCAGCAGTCCCCAGCCGGGGGGGGTAGATGAG. Translating gives CASSPQPGGVDE. The full CDR3 protein is CASSPQPGGVDEQFF.

This clone occurred a few times. The read halts 3 residues ahead of the CDR3 end, with the missing end drawn from the germline J gene. The chain carries TRBV18 and TRBJ2-7; possibly TRBD2 for D (6 bases). This CDR3 has 14 amino acids. In germline, CDR1 is KGHSH, CDR2 LQKENI. V lost 3 bases and J lost 2, with 11 bases in between. CDR3 bases read: TGTGCCAGCTCACCGCCGGGACTGCCCTACGAG. This sequence encodes CASSPPGLPYE. The full CDR3 is CASSPPGLPYEQYF. Variable domain in full (rest from reference TRBV18 and TRBJ2-7): NAGVMQNPRHLVRRRGQEARLRCSPMKGHSHVYWYRQLPEEGLKFMVYLQKENIIDESGMPKERFSAEFPKEGPSILRIQQVVRGDSAAYFCASSPPGLPYEQYFGPGTRLTVT.

The CDR3 bases that were read are TGTGCCAGCAGCTTAGGGGCCGCGAATGAG. Amino acid sequence: CASSLGAANE. The whole CDR3 is CASSLGAANEQFF. V and J are TRBV7-2 and TRBJ2-1; no clear D gene. The CDR3 is cut off 3 residues early in the read; its end comes from the germline J gene. The CDR3 contains 13 residues. CDR1 and CDR2 from the germline V gene are SGHTA and FQGNSA. The V gene lost 1 base and the J gene lost 7 bases, with 8 bases spanning the gap. Together with reference TRBV7-2 and TRBJ2-1, the CDR3 gives the full variable domain: GAGVSQSPSNKVTEKGKDVELRCDPISGHTALYWYRQSLGQGLEFLIYFQGNSAPDKSGLPSDRFSAERTGGSVSTLTIQRTQQEDSAVYLCASSLGAANEQFFGPGTRLTVL.

By sample share, this clone is medium-sized. The read ends 3 residues shy of where the CDR3 ends; the end is completed using the germline J gene. The chain links TRBV20-1 to TRBJ2-4, with TRBD2 matching 16 bases. Germline V gene lookup returns CDR1 DFQATT and CDR2 SNEGSKA (reference sequence). The CDR3 contains 13 residues. CDR3 residues: CSARGLAGGDQYF. The part of the CDR3 DNA that was read is TGCAGTGCCAGGGGACTAGCGGGAGGGGAT.

By share, this clone counts as medium-sized (0.01 to 0.1%). Read coverage stops 3 residues before the CDR3 terminus; the germline J gene supplies the remainder. V usage is TRBV20-1 and J usage is TRBJ2-7, with 7 bases fitting TRBD1. J was trimmed by 3 bases and V by 3 bases; bases with no gene match: 8. Germline assignment: CDR1 DFQATT and CDR2 SNEGSKA (reference sequence). The CDR3 sequence is 14 residues long. The part of the CDR3 DNA that was read is TGCAGTGCTAGGACAGGGTCTAACGACTACGAG. Its protein is CSARTGSNDYE. The full CDR3 protein reads CSARTGSNDYEQYF.

This clone is deemed medium-sized. The read ends 3 residues early relative to the CDR3; the germline J gene fills the gap. V and J are TRBV5-1 and TRBJ1-1; D uncertain. This CDR3 is 15 amino acids long. V lost 0 bases, J lost 0 bases, and 9 bases lay in between. Germline V gene lookup returns CDR1 SGHRS and CDR2 YFSETQ. CDR3 residues: CASSLAGSVNTEAFF. The covered CDR3 bases are TGCGCCAGCAGCTTGGCGGGGTCGGTGAACACTGAA.

This clone was recorded a few times. The read gets to within 3 residues of the CDR3 end, and the germline J gene fills in the rest. The rearrangement joins TRBV19 to TRBJ1-5; D possibly corresponds to TRBD1 (6 bases). The ends were cut back, 6 bases at V and 4 bases at J, with 13 bases in the middle. CDR1 is LNHDA and CDR2 is SQIVND in the germline V gene (reference sequence). This CDR3 comprises 14 residues. The CDR3 spells CASRFTTGNQPQHF. The sequenced CDR3 bases are TGTGCCAGTAGATTTACGACAGGAAATCAGCCC.

There are a few counts of this clone. The sequenced fragment ends 3 residues before the CDR3 boundary, so the rest is inferred from the germline J gene. The chain uses TRBV6-1 and TRBJ2-7; 12 bases agree with TRBD2. The germline V gene encodes CDR1 MNHNS and CDR2 SASEGT. The CDR3 length is 16 residues. With V trimmed by 2 bases and J by 3 bases, 5 bases remained unmatched. CDR3 DNA (partial): TGTGCCAGCAGTGAAACCCTGACTAGCGGGAGCTACGAG. This gives the protein CASSETLTSGSYE. The entire CDR3 sequence reads CASSETLTSGSYEQYF.